The 3 T cell receptor beta chains given below trace back to one sample, sequenced in a study of T cell responses to AZD1222 COVID-19 vaccine. Using immunoSEQ multiplex PCR, the repertoire was profiled, and TCRdb retains in-frame clones only, with some absent. The sample records about 94,000 clones, 70% to 90% being singletons. The sample here was peripheral blood, taken on day 0 of AZD1222 vaccination. The receptors come from an adult in good health.

The chain joins TRBV3-1 (or the pseudogene TRBV3-2) to TRBJ2-2; D is perhaps TRBD1 (5 bases). Germline lookup yields CDR1 LGHDT and CDR2 YNNKEL (reference sequence). With 1 base removed from V and 4 bases from J, the gap between germline ends came to 7 bases. The CDR3 contains 14 residues. CDR3 region: CASSQGGGTGELFF. DNA of the CDR3: TGTGCCAGCAGCCAAGGGGGCGGCACCGGGGAGCTGTTTTTT.

As DNA, the CDR3 is TGTGCCAGCAGCCAAGGCGTGCTCCAGCCCCAGCATTTT. Translated, it gives CASSQGVLQPQHF. The chain carries TRBV3-1 (or the pseudogene TRBV3-2) and TRBJ1-5; D unclear. The CDR3 extends over 13 amino acids. V lost 1 base and J lost 7, with 8 bases in between. Germline loops: CDR1 LGHDT, CDR2 YNNKEL (reference sequence).

This chain uses TRBV18 with TRBJ1-2; no firm D call. V shed 1 base and J shed 0 bases, with 9 bases lying between them. The CDR3 has 15 residues. CDR1 and CDR2 (germline): KGHSH, LQKENI. CDR3 nucleotides: TGTGCCAGCTCACCACAAGTCGCAGCTAACTATGGCTACACCTTC. Its protein is CASSPQVAANYGYTF.